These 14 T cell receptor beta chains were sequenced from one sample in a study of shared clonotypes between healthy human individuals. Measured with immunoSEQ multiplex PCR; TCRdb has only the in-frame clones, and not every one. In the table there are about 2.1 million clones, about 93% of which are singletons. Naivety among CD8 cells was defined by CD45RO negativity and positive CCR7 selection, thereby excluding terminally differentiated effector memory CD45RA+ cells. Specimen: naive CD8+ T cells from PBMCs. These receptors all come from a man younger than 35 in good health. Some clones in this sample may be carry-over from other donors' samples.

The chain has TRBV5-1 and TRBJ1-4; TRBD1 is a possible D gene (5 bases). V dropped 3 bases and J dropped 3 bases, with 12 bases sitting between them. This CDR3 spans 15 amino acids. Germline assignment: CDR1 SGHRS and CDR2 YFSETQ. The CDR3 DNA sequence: TGCGCCAGCAGCTACTCAGGGAGCCCTAATGAAAAACTGTTTTTT. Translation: CASSYSGSPNEKLFF.

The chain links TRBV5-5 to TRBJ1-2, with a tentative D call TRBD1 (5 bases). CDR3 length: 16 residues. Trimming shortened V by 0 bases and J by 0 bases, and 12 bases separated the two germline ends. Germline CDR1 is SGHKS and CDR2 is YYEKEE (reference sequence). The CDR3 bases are TGTGCCAGCAGCTTGGGCGCACAGGTTACTAACTATGGCTACACCTTC. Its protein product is CASSLGAQVTNYGYTF. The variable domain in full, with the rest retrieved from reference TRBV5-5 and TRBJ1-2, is DAGVTQSPTHLIKTRGQQVTLRCSPISGHKSVSWYQQVLGQGPQFIFQYYEKEERGRGNFPDRFSARQFPNYSSELNVNALLLGDSALYLCASSLGAQVTNYGYTFGSGTRLTVV.

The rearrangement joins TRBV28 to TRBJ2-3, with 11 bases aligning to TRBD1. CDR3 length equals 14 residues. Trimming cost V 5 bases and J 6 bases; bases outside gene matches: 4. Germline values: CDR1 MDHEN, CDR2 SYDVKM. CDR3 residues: CASSRTGGADTQYF. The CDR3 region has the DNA TGTGCCAGCAGTCGGACAGGGGGCGCCGATACGCAGTATTTT.

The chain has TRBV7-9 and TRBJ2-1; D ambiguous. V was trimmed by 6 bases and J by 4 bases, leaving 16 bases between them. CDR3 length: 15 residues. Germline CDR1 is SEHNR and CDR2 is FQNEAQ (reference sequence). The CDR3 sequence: CASSRKGEIYNEQFF. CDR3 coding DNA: TGTGCCAGCAGTCGCAAGGGCGAGATTTACAATGAGCAGTTCTTC. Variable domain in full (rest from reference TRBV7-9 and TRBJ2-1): DTGVSQNPRHKITKRGQNVTFRCDPISEHNRLYWYRQTLGQGPEFLTYFQNEAQLEKSRLLSDRFSAERPKGSFSTLEIQRTEQGDSAMYLCASSRKGEIYNEQFFGPGTRLTVL.

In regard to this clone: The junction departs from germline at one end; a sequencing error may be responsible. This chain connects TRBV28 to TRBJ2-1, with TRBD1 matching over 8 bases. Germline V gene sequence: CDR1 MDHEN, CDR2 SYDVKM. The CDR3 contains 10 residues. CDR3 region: CASRLDREVF. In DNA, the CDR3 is TGTGCCAGCAGGTTGGACAGGGAGGTCTTC. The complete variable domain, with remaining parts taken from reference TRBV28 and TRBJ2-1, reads DVKVTQSSRYLVKRTGEKVFLECVQDMDHENMFWYRQDPGLGLRLIYFSYDVKMKEKGDIPEGYSVSREKKERFSLILESASTNQTSMYLCASRLDREVFGPGTRLTVL.

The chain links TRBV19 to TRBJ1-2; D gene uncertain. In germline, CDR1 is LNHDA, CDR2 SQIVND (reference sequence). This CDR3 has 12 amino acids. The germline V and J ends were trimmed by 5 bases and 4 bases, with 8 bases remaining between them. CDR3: CASSSTIYGYTF. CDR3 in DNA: TGTGCCAGTAGTTCAACAATCTATGGCTACACCTTC. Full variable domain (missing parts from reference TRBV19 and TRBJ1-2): DGGITQSPKYLFRKEGQNVTLSCEQNLNHDAMYWYRQDPGQGLRLIYYSQIVNDFQKGDIAEGYSVSREKKESFPLTVTSAQKNPTAFYLCASSSTIYGYTFGSGTRLTVV.

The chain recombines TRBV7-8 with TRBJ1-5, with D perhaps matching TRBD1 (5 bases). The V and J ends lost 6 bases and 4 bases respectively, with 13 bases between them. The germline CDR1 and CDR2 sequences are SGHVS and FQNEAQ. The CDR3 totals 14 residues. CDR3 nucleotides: TGTGCCAGCAGTGCCGCAGGGACGAATCAGCCCCAGCATTTT. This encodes CASSAAGTNQPQHF.

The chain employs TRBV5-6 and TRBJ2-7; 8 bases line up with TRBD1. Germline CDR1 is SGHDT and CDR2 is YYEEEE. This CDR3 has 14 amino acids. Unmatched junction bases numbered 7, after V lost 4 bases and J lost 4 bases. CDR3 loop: CASSGRQGAYEQYF. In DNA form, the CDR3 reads TGTGCCAGCAGCGGGCGGCAGGGGGCTTACGAGCAGTACTTC.

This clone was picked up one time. CDR3 in amino acids: CATQRPGYEQYF. Here the CDR3 DNA reads TGTGCCACACAAAGACCGGGGTACGAGCAGTACTTC. The chain combines TRBV6-5 with TRBJ2-7; the D gene is possibly TRBD2 (5 bases). Germline V lookup: CDR1 MNHEY, CDR2 SVGAGI. The CDR3 loop spans 12 amino acids. Trimming pared 10 bases from V and 4 bases from J, leaving 14 bases between.

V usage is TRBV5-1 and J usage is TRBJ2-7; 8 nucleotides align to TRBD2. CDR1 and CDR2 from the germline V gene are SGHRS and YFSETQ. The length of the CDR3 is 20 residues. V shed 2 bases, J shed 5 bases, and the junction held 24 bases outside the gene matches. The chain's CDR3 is CASSFQPRLEAGVVRDEQYF. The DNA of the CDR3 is TGCGCCAGCAGCTTTCAACCCCGACTTGAAGCGGGAGTAGTCAGGGACGAGCAGTACTTC. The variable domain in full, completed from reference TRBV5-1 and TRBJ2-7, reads KAGVTQTPRYLIKTRGQQVTLSCSPISGHRSVSWYQQTPGQGLQFLFEYFSETQRNKGNFPGRFSGRQFSNSRSEMNVSTLELGDSALYLCASSFQPRLEAGVVRDEQYFGPGTRLTVT.

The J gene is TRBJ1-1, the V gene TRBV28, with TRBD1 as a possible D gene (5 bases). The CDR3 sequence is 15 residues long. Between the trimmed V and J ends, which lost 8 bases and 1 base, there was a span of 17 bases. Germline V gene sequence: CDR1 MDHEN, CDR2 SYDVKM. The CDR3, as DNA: TGTGCCAGCCTATACCCCGGGGCAGGGAACACTGAAGCTTTCTTT. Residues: CASLYPGAGNTEAFF.

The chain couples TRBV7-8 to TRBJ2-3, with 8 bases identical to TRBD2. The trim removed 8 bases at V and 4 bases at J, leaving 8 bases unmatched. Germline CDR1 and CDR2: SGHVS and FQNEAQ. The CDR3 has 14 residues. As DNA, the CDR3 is TGTGCCAGCTCCGGGACTAGTGATCCAGATACGCAGTATTTT. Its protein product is CASSGTSDPDTQYF.

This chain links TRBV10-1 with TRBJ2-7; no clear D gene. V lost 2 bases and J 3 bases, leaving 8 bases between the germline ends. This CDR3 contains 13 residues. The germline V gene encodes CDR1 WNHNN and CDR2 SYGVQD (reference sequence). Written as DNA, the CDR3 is TGCGCCAGCAGTGAGGAAAGAGACTACGAGCAGTACTTC. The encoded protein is CASSEERDYEQYF.

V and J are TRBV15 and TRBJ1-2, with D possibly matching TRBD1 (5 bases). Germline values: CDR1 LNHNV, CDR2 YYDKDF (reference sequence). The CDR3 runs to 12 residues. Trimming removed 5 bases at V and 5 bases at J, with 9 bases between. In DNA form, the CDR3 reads TGTGCCACCAGCGGACGGGGGTATGGCTACACCTTC. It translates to CATSGRGYGYTF.